Below, one TCR beta chain is given with its context. The Seattle site enrolled patients during active infection and followed them longitudinally. This entry is derived from a study of blood T cell repertoires in COVID-19. On the study more broadly: Some COVID-19 samples were acute and others convalescent; all came from the United States, Italy and Spain.

Germline CDR1 SGHTA, CDR2 FQGNSA. The CDR3 has 18 amino acids. Unmatched junction bases numbered 13, after V lost 4 bases and J lost 1 base. The repertoire was sequenced with immunoSEQ multiplex PCR; TCRdb's copy has only in-frame clones and lacks some. The sample holds 200,000 to 250,000 clones, more than 80% seen once. The source of this sequence is a woman in her thirties with COVID-19, enrolled during active disease. This chain uses TRBV7-2 with TRBJ2-3; 8 positions agree with TRBD2. The sequenced material came from peripheral blood. In nucleotides, the CDR3 is TGTGCCAGCAGCTCCCCCCCCGGGGCGGGAGGACGCACAGATACGCAGTATTTT. Its translation is CASSSPPGAGGRTDTQYF. Full variable domain (rest looked up from reference TRBV7-2 and TRBJ2-3): GAGVSQSPSNKVTEKGKDVELRCDPISGHTALYWYRQSLGQGLEFLIYFQGNSAPDKSGLPSDRFSAERTGGSVSTLTIQRTQQEDSAVYLCASSSPPGAGGRTDTQYFGPGTRLTVL.